This entry is about one TCR beta chain. What it binds is unknown. V was clipped by 7 bases and J by 1 base; unmatched bases: 6. CDR1 and CDR2 from the germline V gene are MNHEY and SVGAGI. CDR3 length equals 14 residues. These data come from a study of T cell responses to AZD1222 COVID-19 vaccine. Study-wide findings and caveats: Donors were largely white British and mainly female; clonal diversity was possibly underestimated.

Generated by immunoSEQ multiplex PCR, the TCRdb table keeps only in-frame clones and is missing some. The sample lists about 100,000 clones; around 96% were seen once. The TCR comes from an adult in good health. The chain carries TRBV6-5 and TRBJ1-2, with TRBD1 identical over 7 bases. The sequencing used peripheral blood, collected on day 0 of AZD1222 vaccination. This CDR3 reads CASTRDSYNYGYTF. Here the CDR3 DNA reads TGTGCCAGCACCAGGGACAGCTATAACTATGGCTACACCTTC.